These T cell receptor beta chains were read from a single sample in a study of blood T cell repertoires in COVID-19. Data came from immunoSEQ multiplex PCR; TCRdb stores just in-frame clones and leaves some out. Among tens of thousands of clones listed, roughly 84% were seen once. The sample was peripheral blood. The source of these receptors is a man aged 45-65 years with acute or convalescent COVID-19. Each CDR3 is given with its conserved first and last residue. The order of the fields is D gene, J gene, V gene, clone size, CDR3 DNA, CDR3 protein. D genes are given only for firm matches. Rows give clone size only sometimes, using once, few, many, or a class for an expanded clone.

d_call: TRBD2
j_call: TRBJ2-7
v_call: TRBV28
clone_size: .
cdr3_nt: TGTGCCAGCAGTGCCGCTCTAGCGGGAGGAATTGTGCAGTACTTC
cdr3_aa: CASSAALAGGIVQYF

d_call: TRBD1
j_call: TRBJ2-7
v_call: TRBV7-2
clone_size: .
cdr3_nt: TGTGCCAGCAGCTCTCGGGACAGGGTTTACGAGCAGTACTTC
cdr3_aa: CASSSRDRVYEQYF

d_call: .
j_call: TRBJ1-2
v_call: TRBV2
clone_size: once
cdr3_nt: TGTGCCAGCAAGCAGTCAGTCGCCGACTATAATGGCTACACCTTC
cdr3_aa: CASKQSVADYNGYTF

d_call: TRBD1
j_call: TRBJ1-5
v_call: TRBV10-2
clone_size: .
cdr3_nt: TGCGCCACCTGGACAGGGGTAAGCAATCAGCCCCAGCATTTT
cdr3_aa: CATWTGVSNQPQHF

d_call: .
j_call: TRBJ2-3
v_call: TRBV5-1
clone_size: once
cdr3_nt: TGCGCCAGCAGCTTGGTAGCGGAGCCCACAGATACGCAGTATTTT
cdr3_aa: CASSLVAEPTDTQYF

d_call: .
j_call: TRBJ1-6
v_call: TRBV7-8
clone_size: once
cdr3_nt: TGTGCCAGCAGAGTTGGGGCCATCAATTCACCCCTCCACTTT
cdr3_aa: CASRVGAINSPLHF

d_call: .
j_call: TRBJ1-2
v_call: TRBV6-1
clone_size: .
cdr3_nt: TGTGCCAGCAGTGACAAGAGGGTGCCAGGTGAGTACTATGGCTACACCTTC
cdr3_aa: CASSDKRVPGEYYGYTF

d_call: .
j_call: TRBJ1-5
v_call: TRBV24-1
clone_size: .
cdr3_nt: TGTGCCACCAGTGATCCGGGATCTAATCAGCCCCAGCATTTT
cdr3_aa: CATSDPGSNQPQHF

d_call: TRBD1
j_call: TRBJ2-1
v_call: TRBV6-2/TRBV6-3
clone_size: .
cdr3_nt: TGTGCCAGCAGTCAGACAGGGGTCCCCTACAATGAGCAGTTCTTC
cdr3_aa: CASSQTGVPYNEQFF

d_call: TRBD2
j_call: TRBJ2-1
v_call: TRBV11-2
clone_size: once
cdr3_nt: TGTGCCAGCAGCTTAGTTGCGGGGGGGCCTGCCAATGAGCAGTTCTTC
cdr3_aa: CASSLVAGGPANEQFF

d_call: TRBD1
j_call: TRBJ2-7
v_call: TRBV6-6
clone_size: once
cdr3_nt: TGTGCCAGCCGTTACGGGCAGGGGGCCTACGAGCAGTACTTC
cdr3_aa: CASRYGQGAYEQYF

d_call: .
j_call: TRBJ2-2
v_call: TRBV30
clone_size: .
cdr3_nt: TGTGCCTGGGGCAACGCACTTTTAGCTTCCACCGGGGAGCTGTTTTTT
cdr3_aa: CAWGNALLASTGELFF

d_call: .
j_call: TRBJ2-1
v_call: TRBV9
clone_size: .
cdr3_nt: TGTGCCAGCAGCGTCGGCGGACAGAGTTCCTACAATGAGCAGTTCTTC
cdr3_aa: CASSVGGQSSYNEQFF

d_call: TRBD1
j_call: TRBJ2-3
v_call: TRBV11-2
clone_size: once
cdr3_nt: TGTGCCAGCCGGAAGCCGACAGGGTCTACAGATACGCAGTATTTT
cdr3_aa: CASRKPTGSTDTQYF

d_call: .
j_call: TRBJ1-6
v_call: TRBV4-3
clone_size: .
cdr3_nt: TGCGCCAGCAGCCAAGTTTACCAGTATAATTCACCCCTCCACTTT
cdr3_aa: CASSQVYQYNSPLHF

d_call: .
j_call: TRBJ1-2
v_call: TRBV7-9
clone_size: .
cdr3_nt: TGTGCCAGCAGCCTCATGGAGAGTGGCTACACCTTC
cdr3_aa: CASSLMESGYTF

d_call: TRBD1
j_call: TRBJ2-4
v_call: TRBV15
clone_size: .
cdr3_nt: TGTGCCACCAGCAGTGACAGGGGGAACATTCAGTACTTC
cdr3_aa: CATSSDRGNIQYF

d_call: .
j_call: TRBJ1-1
v_call: TRBV29-1
clone_size: .
cdr3_nt: TGCAGCGTCCGAAAGCCCCAAGCTGAGGCTTTCTTT
cdr3_aa: CSVRKPQAEAFF

d_call: TRBD2
j_call: TRBJ2-5
v_call: TRBV6-5
clone_size: .
cdr3_nt: TGTGCCAGCAGTTACTCGGGCAGGGAGGGAGAGACCCAGTACTTC
cdr3_aa: CASSYSGREGETQYF

d_call: TRBD1
j_call: TRBJ1-2
v_call: TRBV6-5
clone_size: .
cdr3_nt: TGTGCCAGTTGGGACAGCCCTGGCTACACCTTC
cdr3_aa: CASWDSPGYTF

d_call: TRBD2
j_call: TRBJ2-3
v_call: TRBV13
clone_size: .
cdr3_nt: TGTGCCAGCAGCCCCCGGACTAGCCTCACAGATACGCAGTATTTT
cdr3_aa: CASSPRTSLTDTQYF

d_call: .
j_call: TRBJ1-5
v_call: TRBV2
clone_size: few
cdr3_nt: TGTGCCAGCAACAGGATCAATCAGCCCCAGCATTTT
cdr3_aa: CASNRINQPQHF

d_call: .
j_call: TRBJ2-2
v_call: TRBV11-3
clone_size: .
cdr3_nt: TGTGCCAGCAGCTTAGATACAGGGACCGGGGAGCTGTTTTTT
cdr3_aa: CASSLDTGTGELFF

d_call: .
j_call: TRBJ2-6
v_call: TRBV6-2/TRBV6-3
clone_size: .
cdr3_nt: TGTGCCAGCAGTGCTGGGGCCACAGGGCTTTGGTCTGGGGCCAACGTCCTGACTTTC
cdr3_aa: CASSAGATGLWSGANVLTF

d_call: TRBD2
j_call: TRBJ2-3
v_call: TRBV27
clone_size: .
cdr3_nt: TGTGCCAGCAGTTTAGGCGGGGGTTTTGGGGCAGATACGCAGTATTTT
cdr3_aa: CASSLGGGFGADTQYF

d_call: TRBD2
j_call: TRBJ2-3
v_call: TRBV5-1
clone_size: .
cdr3_nt: TGCGCCAGCAGCTTGGTCGCGGGGGGGCGTAAAGATACGCAGTATTTT
cdr3_aa: CASSLVAGGRKDTQYF

d_call: .
j_call: TRBJ2-7
v_call: TRBV28
clone_size: .
cdr3_nt: TGTGCCAGCAGTTCACTGGGGGCGAAATACGAGCAGTACTTC
cdr3_aa: CASSSLGAKYEQYF

d_call: TRBD2
j_call: TRBJ2-7
v_call: TRBV7-9
clone_size: .
cdr3_nt: TGTGCCAGCAGCTTAGCGAAAGGTAGCGGGGGCCAAACCTACGAGCAGTACTTC
cdr3_aa: CASSLAKGSGGQTYEQYF

d_call: .
j_call: TRBJ2-2
v_call: TRBV6-4
clone_size: .
cdr3_nt: TGTGCCAGCAGTGGGACAGAGACCGGGGAGCTGTTTTTT
cdr3_aa: CASSGTETGELFF

d_call: .
j_call: TRBJ1-5
v_call: TRBV2
clone_size: .
cdr3_nt: TGTGCCAGCAGTGACGGTAGACTTAGCAATCAGCCCCAGCATTTT
cdr3_aa: CASSDGRLSNQPQHF

d_call: .
j_call: TRBJ1-6
v_call: TRBV30
clone_size: .
cdr3_nt: TGTGCCTGGAGTCGAGGCGGGGAGGATTCACCCCTCCACTTT
cdr3_aa: CAWSRGGEDSPLHF

d_call: .
j_call: TRBJ1-1
v_call: TRBV19
clone_size: .
cdr3_nt: TGTGCCAGTAGTATCACGGTTTCCACTGAAGCTTTCTTT
cdr3_aa: CASSITVSTEAFF

d_call: TRBD2
j_call: TRBJ2-3
v_call: TRBV30
clone_size: .
cdr3_nt: TGTGCCTGGAGTGCCCGAGGGACTAGCGGGGGACGAGATACGCAGTATTTT
cdr3_aa: CAWSARGTSGGRDTQYF

d_call: .
j_call: TRBJ2-5
v_call: TRBV5-8
clone_size: .
cdr3_nt: TGTGCCAGCAGCAAACAGGGTGGGGAGACCCAGTACTTC
cdr3_aa: CASSKQGGETQYF

d_call: TRBD1
j_call: TRBJ2-3
v_call: TRBV2
clone_size: .
cdr3_nt: TGTGCCAGCAGCGACGGGACAGGGAGGGCAGATACGCAGTATTTT
cdr3_aa: CASSDGTGRADTQYF

d_call: .
j_call: TRBJ1-3
v_call: TRBV28
clone_size: .
cdr3_nt: TGTGCCAGCGGATCCATCGGGAGGACCTCTGGAAACACCATATATTTT
cdr3_aa: CASGSIGRTSGNTIYF

d_call: .
j_call: TRBJ2-2
v_call: TRBV9
clone_size: .
cdr3_nt: TGTGCCAGCAGCGAACGACTTAACACCGGGGAGCTGTTTTTT
cdr3_aa: CASSERLNTGELFF

d_call: .
j_call: TRBJ2-7
v_call: TRBV6-5
clone_size: once
cdr3_nt: TGTGCCAGCTGCTCCGGGATTAACTCCTACGAGCAGTACTTC
cdr3_aa: CASCSGINSYEQYF

d_call: TRBD2
j_call: TRBJ2-5
v_call: TRBV2
clone_size: .
cdr3_nt: TGTGCCAGCAATAGCGGGGGGGTAGAGACCCAGTACTTC
cdr3_aa: CASNSGGVETQYF

d_call: .
j_call: TRBJ1-1
v_call: TRBV3-1/TRBV3-2
clone_size: once
cdr3_nt: TGTGCCAGCAGCCTCCGGGGGGGCGGGAACACTGAAGCTTTCTTT
cdr3_aa: CASSLRGGGNTEAFF

d_call: TRBD2
j_call: TRBJ2-7
v_call: TRBV30
clone_size: .
cdr3_nt: TGTGCCTGGAATCCGATCGGACTAGCGGGAGGTTACGAGCAGTACTTC
cdr3_aa: CAWNPIGLAGGYEQYF

d_call: TRBD2
j_call: TRBJ2-3
v_call: TRBV30
clone_size: .
cdr3_nt: TGTGCCTGGAGTGGATCTAGCGGGGGGGCTGATACGCAGTATTTT
cdr3_aa: CAWSGSSGGADTQYF

d_call: TRBD2
j_call: TRBJ2-1
v_call: TRBV28
clone_size: once
cdr3_nt: TGTGCCAGCAGTTTAGCTAGCGGGGGGGCCAATGAGCAGTTCTTC
cdr3_aa: CASSLASGGANEQFF

d_call: .
j_call: TRBJ1-2
v_call: TRBV7-9
clone_size: medium-sized
cdr3_nt: TGTGCCAGCAGCTTAGCGATGGAGCCGCTAGTAGGCTACACCTTC
cdr3_aa: CASSLAMEPLVGYTF

d_call: TRBD1
j_call: TRBJ2-2
v_call: TRBV3-1/TRBV3-2
clone_size: .
cdr3_nt: TGTGCCAGCAGCCCGACACGTGGGACAGGGGTTAACACCGGGGAGCTGTTTTTT
cdr3_aa: CASSPTRGTGVNTGELFF

d_call: TRBD1
j_call: TRBJ1-2
v_call: TRBV14
clone_size: few
cdr3_nt: TGTGCCAGCAGCCGACAACAGGGGAACTATGGCTACACCTTC
cdr3_aa: CASSRQQGNYGYTF

d_call: .
j_call: TRBJ2-7
v_call: TRBV29-1
clone_size: .
cdr3_nt: TGCAGCGTTCGGGAGAACTACGAGCAGTACTTC
cdr3_aa: CSVRENYEQYF

d_call: .
j_call: TRBJ1-1
v_call: TRBV6-1
clone_size: .
cdr3_nt: TGTGCCAGCAGTGAAAATCTGGGGCAGGCTGAAGCTTTCTTT
cdr3_aa: CASSENLGQAEAFF

d_call: .
j_call: TRBJ2-3
v_call: TRBV4-3
clone_size: .
cdr3_nt: TGCGCCAGCAGCCACGACTCCGACGATACGCAGTATTTT
cdr3_aa: CASSHDSDDTQYF

d_call: TRBD1
j_call: TRBJ1-2
v_call: TRBV2
clone_size: .
cdr3_nt: TGTGCCAGCAGGATACAGGGGGATTTTGGCTACACCTTC
cdr3_aa: CASRIQGDFGYTF

d_call: TRBD1
j_call: TRBJ1-2
v_call: TRBV29-1
clone_size: .
cdr3_nt: TGCAGCGTAGGGGGCGTACAGGGGACTGGCTATGGCTACACCTTC
cdr3_aa: CSVGGVQGTGYGYTF

d_call: .
j_call: TRBJ1-3
v_call: TRBV5-4
clone_size: .
cdr3_nt: TGTGCCAGCAGCTTGGGCGGATACTCTGGAAACACCATATATTTT
cdr3_aa: CASSLGGYSGNTIYF

d_call: TRBD1
j_call: TRBJ1-5
v_call: TRBV6-6
clone_size: once
cdr3_nt: TGTGCCAGCAGCAACGGACAGGGTAGCAATCAGCCCCAGCATTTT
cdr3_aa: CASSNGQGSNQPQHF

d_call: .
j_call: TRBJ2-3
v_call: TRBV7-2
clone_size: .
cdr3_nt: TGTGCCAGCAGCTTATTCGGGGGGCTTGGAGATACGCAGTATTTT
cdr3_aa: CASSLFGGLGDTQYF

d_call: TRBD2
j_call: TRBJ2-7
v_call: TRBV10-2
clone_size: .
cdr3_nt: TGCGCCAGCAGTGAAATAAAATGGTCTAGCGGGCGCTACGAGCAGTACTTC
cdr3_aa: CASSEIKWSSGRYEQYF

d_call: .
j_call: TRBJ2-7
v_call: TRBV28
clone_size: .
cdr3_nt: TGTGCCAGCGTCTCCCGGGACAACTACGAGCAGTACTTC
cdr3_aa: CASVSRDNYEQYF

d_call: TRBD2
j_call: TRBJ2-1
v_call: TRBV10-3
clone_size: .
cdr3_nt: TGTGCCATCAGTGAGCCGGGCGGGCCCAGCGGGAGCTGGGGGTCCTACAATGAGCAGTTCTTC
cdr3_aa: CAISEPGGPSGSWGSYNEQFF